A single sample gave rise to the 22 T cell receptor beta chains below, sequenced in a study of blood T cell repertoires in COVID-19 (dated by TCRdb to the early 2020s). The receptor library was made with the immunoSEQ multiplex PCR assay. The source is immuneACCESS, and TCRdb retained only in-frame sequences with V and J called. Part of the clones is not carried over; for the studies checked, unresolved V genes explain less than half of this, and the remainder is unexplained. The sample table lists approximately 270,000 clones, around 84% of them with a count of one. The ten largest clones capture around 1.8% of the sample. Sequencing input: PBMCs or T cells enriched from blood (not recorded which). The receptors shown here come from a middle-aged man who had recovered from COVID-19.

The chain couples TRBV11-2 to TRBJ1-1; D perhaps matches TRBD1 (6 bases). The CDR3 length is 17 residues. The V gene's germline CDR1 is SGHAT and CDR2 FQNNGV. The V end lost 3 bases, the J end lost 0 bases, and 17 bases lay between the germline ends. Here the CDR3 reads CASSLFWDWDMNTEAFF. The CDR3 bases are TGTGCCAGCAGCTTGTTTTGGGATTGGGACATGAACACTGAAGCTTTCTTT.

The V and J genes are TRBV11-1 and TRBJ2-2; 9 bases are shared with TRBD1. Germline CDR1 is SGHAT and CDR2 is FQDESV (reference sequence). The length of the CDR3 is 15 residues. V was pared by 4 bases and J by 2 bases, with 2 bases of the junction left unmatched. CDR3 bases: TGTGCCAGCAGCTGGGACAGGGAAAACACCGGGGAGCTGTTTTTT. Residues: CASSWDRENTGELFF.

Here the CDR3 DNA reads TGTGCCAGCAGCGTAGTCAGGGGGGCTCGGGGCGGTGCGTGGACTGAAGCTTTCTTT. Its protein product is CASSVVRGARGGAWTEAFF. The chain recombines TRBV9 with TRBJ1-1; the match to TRBD1 covers 7 bases. The CDR3 is 19 amino acids. V shed 0 bases and J 5 bases; nucleotides not matched to a gene: 19. Per the germline V gene, CDR1 is SGDLS and CDR2 is YYNGEE.

The sample holds one count of this clone. The rearrangement joins TRBV28 to TRBJ2-7; 11 positions agree with TRBD1. This CDR3 is built from 16 residues. The V gene end was trimmed by 6 bases and the J gene end by 4 bases; junction bases not matched to a gene: 11. The germline V gene has CDR1 MDHEN and CDR2 SYDVKM. The CDR3: CASSLTTGTGGYEQYF. CDR3 DNA: TGTGCCAGCAGCCTTACCACCGGGACAGGGGGATACGAGCAGTACTTC.

CDR3 in amino acids: CASSQGVGGRTEAFF. Written as DNA, the CDR3 is TGCGCCAGCAGCCAAGGGGTCGGGGGGAGGACTGAAGCTTTCTTT. The chain has TRBV4-1 and TRBJ1-1; D is perhaps TRBD1 (5 bases). In germline, CDR1 is MGHRA, CDR2 YSYEKL. The CDR3 contains 15 residues. V was trimmed by 1 base and J by 5 bases, leaving 14 bases between them.

Regarding this clone: It is unclear where the CDR3 begins or ends on the DNA, so no DNA is shown, and the CDR3 is as TCRdb lists it. The chain joins TRBV2 to TRBJ2-1; no DNA check was done on the table's D call, TRBD2. Termini included, the CDR3 measures 17 amino acids. Germline V gene data show CDR1 as SNHLY and CDR2 as FYNNEI. The CDR3 reads CASSSSTGTSNDNEQFF.

The chain has TRBV4-1 and TRBJ2-7, with 8 bases identical to TRBD2. V lost 0 bases and J lost 2; bases outside the gene matches: 6. The CDR3 covers 16 residues. Per germline, CDR1 MGHRA and CDR2 YSYEKL. In nucleotides, the CDR3 is TGCGCCAGCAGCCAAGATCTGCGGGGGGCCACCTACGAGCAGTACTTC. Amino acids: CASSQDLRGATYEQYF.

The chain joins TRBV2 to TRBJ2-2; D is possibly TRBD1 (6 bases). CDR1 and CDR2 (germline): SNHLY, FYNNEI. V dropped 5 bases and J dropped 3 bases, with 16 bases sitting between them. This CDR3 is 16 amino acids long. The CDR3 DNA reads as TGTGCCAGCAGTCGGGACCCGGACAGCTACACCGGGGAGCTGTTTTTT. Its protein is CASSRDPDSYTGELFF.

V is TRBV7-9 and J is TRBJ2-1; 12 bases agree with TRBD2. V lost 5 bases, J lost 9 bases, and 11 bases stayed unmatched. Germline values: CDR1 SEHNR, CDR2 FQNEAQ (reference sequence). The CDR3 spans 16 residues. The CDR3 reads CASSPGLSSGRGEQFF. In nucleotides, the CDR3 is TGTGCCAGCAGCCCGGGCCTCTCTAGCGGGAGGGGTGAGCAGTTCTTC. The full variable domain, with the rest looked up from reference TRBV7-9 and TRBJ2-1, is DTGVSQNPRHKITKRGQNVTFRCDPISEHNRLYWYRQTLGQGPEFLTYFQNEAQLEKSRLLSDRFSAERPKGSFSTLEIQRTEQGDSAMYLCASSPGLSSGRGEQFFGPGTRLTVL.

The V gene is TRBV7-2, the J gene TRBJ2-2, with D tentatively TRBD2 (5 bases). The CDR3 spans 16 residues. Trimming stripped 0 bases from V and 4 bases from J, with 12 bases between. Germline values: CDR1 SGHTA, CDR2 FQGNSA. The CDR3: CASSLAGLAGTGELFF. CDR3 sequence (DNA): TGTGCCAGCAGCTTAGCTGGGCTAGCTGGCACCGGGGAGCTGTTTTTT. The variable domain in full, with the rest retrieved from reference TRBV7-2 and TRBJ2-2, is GAGVSQSPSNKVTEKGKDVELRCDPISGHTALYWYRQSLGQGLEFLIYFQGNSAPDKSGLPSDRFSAERTGGSVSTLTIQRTQQEDSAVYLCASSLAGLAGTGELFFGEGSRLTVL.

The rearrangement joins TRBV18 to TRBJ1-4; the match to TRBD1 covers 7 bases. Germline V gene sequence: CDR1 KGHSH, CDR2 LQKENI. The CDR3 runs 15 residues. V lost 2 bases, J lost 4 bases, and 4 bases stayed unmatched. The CDR3 loop reads CASSPTGQINEKLFF. The CDR3 DNA is TGTGCCAGCTCACCAACGGGACAGATTAATGAAAAACTGTTTTTT.

The chain carries TRBV7-2 and TRBJ2-7; TRBD1 matches 10 bases. The CDR3 contains 13 residues. Per the germline V gene, CDR1 is SGHTA and CDR2 is FQGNSA. With 3 bases clipped from V and 5 bases from J, the junction kept 1 base outside the gene matches. As DNA, the CDR3 is TGTGCCAGCAGCTTGGGACAGGGGAACGAGCAGTACTTC. Protein sequence: CASSLGQGNEQYF. Filled out from reference TRBV7-2 and TRBJ2-7, the complete variable domain reads GAGVSQSPSNKVTEKGKDVELRCDPISGHTALYWYRQSLGQGLEFLIYFQGNSAPDKSGLPSDRFSAERTGGSVSTLTIQRTQQEDSAVYLCASSLGQGNEQYFGPGTRLTVT.

At least ten counts were recorded for this clone. The chain links TRBV5-1 to TRBJ2-7; D may be TRBD1 (5 bases). The germline V and J ends were trimmed by 1 base and 6 bases, with 20 bases remaining between them. Germline-derived CDR1 and CDR2 are SGHRS and YFSETQ. The CDR3 is 16 amino acids. DNA of the CDR3: TGCGCCAGCAGCTTGATTGGACAAGGGGCGCCGTCCGAGCAGTACTTC. It yields the protein CASSLIGQGAPSEQYF.

The V gene is TRBV3-1 (or the pseudogene TRBV3-2), the J gene TRBJ1-2; D remains unclear. Deletions cut 0 bases from V and 4 bases from J, with 6 bases between. The CDR3 spans 13 residues. The germline CDR1 and CDR2 sequences are LGHDT and YNNKEL (reference sequence). CDR3 in DNA: TGTGCCAGCAGCCAAGATAGCACCTATGGCTACACCTTC. As protein: CASSQDSTYGYTF.

The V gene is TRBV6-1, the J gene TRBJ1-5, with 7 bases fitting TRBD1. Germline V gene sequence: CDR1 MNHNS, CDR2 SASEGT. J lost 0 bases, V lost 1 base, and 6 bases had no gene match. This CDR3 is 17 amino acids long. CDR3 in amino acids: CASSEVGTAYSNQPQHF. The CDR3, as DNA: TGTGCCAGCAGTGAAGTGGGGACAGCCTATAGCAATCAGCCCCAGCATTTT.

This clone appeared a few times. The rearrangement joins TRBV12-3 or TRBV12-4 to TRBJ2-7, with D possibly TRBD2 on 5 matching bases. The length of the CDR3 is 13 residues. V was pared by 7 bases and J by 3 bases, with 13 bases between. The CDR3 DNA is TGTGCCAGCACCCCCGACGGACTCTACGAGCAGTACTTC. Its protein is CASTPDGLYEQYF.

DNA of the CDR3: TGTGCCAGCAGCGAAATGACAGGGGTACGTTTAAACGAGCAGTACTTC. Residues: CASSEMTGVRLNEQYF. The chain couples TRBV21-1 to TRBJ2-7; TRBD1, the table's D call, lacks a check against the DNA. TRBV21-1 is an annotated pseudogene. The CDR3 is 16 amino acids.

The chain has TRBV4-2 and TRBJ2-1; tentatively, D is TRBD1 (5 bases). This CDR3 spans 13 amino acids. The germline V gene has CDR1 LGHNA and CDR2 YNFKEQ. The ends were cut back, 6 bases at V and 9 bases at J, with 15 bases in the middle. The CDR3 region is CASRITGSGEQFF. The CDR3 DNA is TGTGCCAGCAGAATTACAGGATCTGGTGAGCAGTTCTTC.

The rearrangement joins TRBV4-1 to TRBJ2-3; perhaps TRBD2 as D (6 bases). CDR1 is MGHRA, CDR2 YSYEKL, per germline. This CDR3 is built from 18 residues. The V end was cut by 0 bases, the J end by 3 bases, with 19 bases between. The CDR3 loop reads CASSQDPVGGLGTDTQYF. CDR3 DNA sequence: TGCGCCAGCAGCCAAGACCCGGTCGGGGGACTTGGGACAGATACGCAGTATTTT.

The chain uses TRBV9 and TRBJ1-1; 7 positions agree with TRBD1. The CDR3 sequence is 11 residues long. The J segment lost 6 bases and the V segment lost 6 bases, leaving 2 bases of the junction unmatched. CDR1 is SGDLS and CDR2 is YYNGEE in the germline V gene. CDR3 sequence: CASKGGSEAFF. The CDR3 DNA reads TGTGCCAGCAAAGGGGGCTCTGAAGCTTTCTTT. The variable domain in full, with the rest retrieved from reference TRBV9 and TRBJ1-1, is DSGVTQTPKHLITATGQRVTLRCSPRSGDLSVYWYQQSLDQGLQFLIQYYNGEERAKGNILERFSAQQFPDLHSELNLSSLELGDSALYFCASKGGSEAFFGQGTRLTVV.

The chain combines TRBV5-4 with TRBJ2-3, with a possible D match to TRBD1 (6 bases). This CDR3 is 14 amino acids long. Looked up from germline, CDR1 is SGHNT and CDR2 is YYREEE (reference sequence). Between the trimmed V and J ends, which lost 2 bases and 1 base, there was a span of 8 bases. For the CDR3, the DNA is TGTGCCAGCAGCTTCGGGACACGCACAGATACGCAGTATTTT. It encodes CASSFGTRTDTQYF.

The gene calls are TRBV14 and TRBJ1-2; D not resolved. Germline assignment: CDR1 SGHDN and CDR2 FVKESK. This CDR3 is 14 amino acids long. Trimming removed 0 bases at V and 2 bases at J, with 7 bases between. DNA for the CDR3: TGTGCCAGCAGCCAAGAAGCGGGAAACTATGGCTACACCTTC. This encodes CASSQEAGNYGYTF.